Shown below are 32 T cell receptor beta chains from a single sample sequenced in a study of cytomegalovirus exposure and HLA in healthy donors. The data were produced by immunoSEQ multiplex PCR, yet TCRdb's version contains in-frame clones alone and is incomplete. The sample records over 150,000 clones, about 89% being singletons. The sample comprised PBMCs. The receptors originated from a woman between 18 and 29 years old in good health and CMV-seropositive.

The chain carries TRBV4-1 and TRBJ2-5; 7 nucleotides match TRBD2. Losses at the gene ends were 2 bases for V and 5 bases for J; bases not matched to a gene: 17. The germline V gene encodes CDR1 MGHRA and CDR2 YSYEKL. The CDR3 is 18 amino acids. The CDR3 is CASSQFLSSGERRETQYF. The CDR3 DNA reads as TGCGCCAGCAGCCAATTTCTCTCTAGCGGAGAAAGACGGGAGACCCAGTACTTC.

This chain uses TRBV2 with TRBJ2-2; 7 positions match TRBD1. V shed 1 base, J shed 6 bases, and the junction held 2 bases outside the gene matches. This CDR3 has 14 amino acids. Germline V lookup: CDR1 SNHLY, CDR2 FYNNEI. The CDR3 nucleotides are TGTGCCAGCAGTGAAGACAGGGGTTCCGGGGAGCTGTTTTTT. As protein: CASSEDRGSGELFF. The full variable domain, its missing parts supplied by reference TRBV2 and TRBJ2-2, is EPEVTQTPSHQVTQMGQEVILRCVPISNHLYFYWYRQILGQKVEFLVSFYNNEISEKSEIFDDQFSVERPDGSNFTLKIRSTKLEDSAMYFCASSEDRGSGELFFGEGSRLTVL.

The chain combines TRBV27 with TRBJ2-2; D not certain. CDR1 and CDR2 (germline): MNHEY, SMNVEV (reference sequence). Trimming took off 5 bases at V and 5 bases at J, with 18 bases between the two ends. The CDR3 consists of 16 residues. DNA of the CDR3: TGTGCCAGCAGTCCCCGTCCTAGTTCGAGGACCGGGGAGCTGTTTTTT. It is translated as CASSPRPSSRTGELFF.

The CDR3 reads CASSENRGHEQYF. Written as DNA, the CDR3 is TGTGCCAGCAGTGAAAACAGGGGCCACGAGCAGTACTTC. The J gene is TRBJ2-7, the V gene TRBV2; 7 bases match TRBD1. The ends lost 2 bases at V and 5 bases at J; junction bases unmatched: 3. The CDR3 consists of 13 residues. The germline V gene has CDR1 SNHLY and CDR2 FYNNEI. Looking up the rest from reference TRBV2 and TRBJ2-7 gives the full variable domain: EPEVTQTPSHQVTQMGQEVILRCVPISNHLYFYWYRQILGQKVEFLVSFYNNEISEKSEIFDDQFSVERPDGSNFTLKIRSTKLEDSAMYFCASSENRGHEQYFGPGTRLTVT.

This sequence joins TRBV4-3 and TRBJ2-2; possibly TRBD2 for D (5 bases). V dropped 3 bases and J dropped 0 bases, with 11 bases sitting between them. Germline lookup yields CDR1 LGHNA and CDR2 YSLEER. This CDR3 is built from 16 residues. The CDR3 spells CASSHIATTNTGELFF. The CDR3 bases are TGCGCCAGCAGCCACATAGCGACGACGAACACCGGGGAGCTGTTTTTT.

The chain combines TRBV28 with TRBJ1-5; D not certain. CDR1 is MDHEN, CDR2 SYDVKM, per germline. This CDR3 contains 16 residues. Trimming took off 1 base at V and 0 bases at J, with 10 bases between the two ends. The CDR3 region has the DNA TGTGCCAGCAGTTTATACGAGGACTATAGCAATCAGCCCCAGCATTTT. Protein product: CASSLYEDYSNQPQHF.

V and J are TRBV6-6 and TRBJ1-6; tentatively, D is TRBD1 (5 bases). Per germline, CDR1 MNHNY and CDR2 SVGAGI (reference sequence). The germline V and J ends were trimmed by 7 bases and 10 bases, with 14 bases remaining between them. CDR3 length: 13 residues. In nucleotides, the CDR3 is TGTGCCAGCAAGGCAGGGTACAACTCACCCCTCCACTTT. It encodes CASKAGYNSPLHF.

The rearrangement joins TRBV4-3 to TRBJ2-7, with D unresolved. Trimming stripped 2 bases from V and 1 base from J, with 9 bases between. The CDR3 is 14 residues long. CDR1 and CDR2 from the germline V gene are LGHNA and YSLEER. The CDR3 reads CASSQNSVSYEQYF. CDR3 nucleotide sequence: TGCGCCAGCAGCCAAAATTCGGTATCCTACGAGCAGTACTTC.

V usage is TRBV28 and J usage is TRBJ2-3; D possibly corresponds to TRBD1 (6 bases). The CDR3 is made up of 14 amino acids. V was pared by 6 bases and J by 0 bases, with 10 bases between. Germline-derived CDR1 and CDR2 are MDHEN and SYDVKM. The CDR3 is CASRQGRSTDTQYF. CDR3 DNA sequence: TGTGCCAGCAGGCAGGGGCGCAGCACAGATACGCAGTATTTT.

The gene calls are TRBV7-3 and TRBJ2-1; 11 bases align to TRBD1. There are 13 residues in the CDR3. V was pared by 4 bases and J by 12 bases, with 5 bases of the junction left unmatched. Looked up from germline, CDR1 is SGHTA and CDR2 is FQGTGA. The CDR3 DNA sequence: TGTGCCAGCAGCTGGGGACAGGGGGATCGGCAGTTCTTC. Translating gives CASSWGQGDRQFF.

The V gene is TRBV5-6, the J gene TRBJ2-7, with TRBD2 identical over 14 bases. V shed 0 bases, J shed 2 bases, and the junction held 4 bases outside the gene matches. Germline V gene data show CDR1 as SGHDT and CDR2 as YYEEEE. The CDR3 length is 17 residues. In DNA, the CDR3 is TGTGCCAGCAGCTTGGTGGGACTAGCGGGAGCCCCCTACGAGCAGTACTTC. Its protein is CASSLVGLAGAPYEQYF.

V gene TRBV20-1 combines with J gene TRBJ2-7, with a possible D match to TRBD1 (6 bases). Germline-derived CDR1 and CDR2 are DFQATT and SNEGSKA (reference sequence). CDR3 length equals 10 residues. V lost 7 bases, J lost 4 bases, and 8 bases lay in between. CDR3 loop: CSGDTYEQYF. CDR3 nucleotide sequence: TGCAGTGGGGACACTTACGAGCAGTACTTC.

This chain uses TRBV12-5 with TRBJ2-1; 12 nucleotides line up with TRBD2. J was trimmed by 4 bases and V by 2 bases; bases with no gene match: 12. The CDR3 contains 19 residues. Germline-derived CDR1 and CDR2 are LGHNT and FRNRAP. CDR3 sequence (DNA): TGTGCTAGTGGTTTGCCCCATCCCTCTAGCGGGAGGGTGTACAATGAGCAGTTCTTC. The encoded protein is CASGLPHPSSGRVYNEQFF.

J is TRBJ1-2 and V is TRBV4-3; the D is unclear. Deletions cut 0 bases from V and 0 bases from J, with 11 bases between. The CDR3 covers 16 residues. Per germline, CDR1 LGHNA and CDR2 YSLEER. CDR3 loop: CASSQEEAASNYGYTF. The CDR3 nucleotides are TGCGCCAGCAGCCAAGAGGAGGCGGCCTCTAACTATGGCTACACCTTC.

This chain joins TRBV7-2 and TRBJ2-1, with 13 bases aligning to TRBD2. CDR1 is SGHTA, CDR2 FQGNSA, per germline. The trim removed 2 bases at V and 3 bases at J, leaving 1 base unmatched. This CDR3 is 16 amino acids long. Here the CDR3 reads CASSLTSGGVYNEQFF. CDR3 coding DNA: TGTGCCAGCAGCTTAACTAGCGGGGGGGTCTACAATGAGCAGTTCTTC.

The rearrangement uses TRBV6-1 and TRBJ2-1; D possibly corresponds to TRBD1 (5 bases). CDR3 length: 14 amino acids. From germline, CDR1 is MNHNS and CDR2 SASEGT. V was pared by 5 bases and J by 6 bases, with 14 bases between. CDR3 DNA: TGTGCCAGCAGTCCTCGACAGATACTCAATGAGCAGTTCTTC. It encodes CASSPRQILNEQFF.

This clone was recorded only once. The V gene is TRBV30, the J gene TRBJ2-4; D not certain. The CDR3 runs 12 residues. CDR1 is GTSNPN and CDR2 is SVGIG in the germline V gene (reference sequence). The ends were cut back, 5 bases at V and 0 bases at J, with 5 bases in the middle. Here the CDR3 DNA reads TGTGCCTGGGGCTCAGCCAAAAACATTCAGTACTTC. Amino acids: CAWGSAKNIQYF.

The rearrangement uses TRBV9 and TRBJ1-5; D gene uncertain. The germline V gene has CDR1 SGDLS and CDR2 YYNGEE. This CDR3 is built from 15 residues. V gave up 0 bases and J gave up 0 bases, with 7 bases separating them. CDR3 coding DNA: TGTGCCAGCAGCGTAGGTCAGAATAGCAATCAGCCCCAGCATTTT. This gives the protein CASSVGQNSNQPQHF.

The gene calls are TRBV4-2 and TRBJ2-3; 8 bases line up with TRBD2. J was trimmed by 2 bases and V by 1 base; bases with no gene match: 2. The CDR3 loop spans 15 amino acids. From germline, CDR1 is LGHNA and CDR2 YNFKEQ. CDR3: CASSQAGGPTDTQYF. The CDR3 bases are TGTGCCAGCAGCCAAGCGGGGGGGCCCACAGATACGCAGTATTTT.

V and J are TRBV6-6 and TRBJ2-3, with TRBD2 as a possible D gene (6 bases). Between the trimmed V and J ends, which lost 0 bases and 3 bases, there was a span of 13 bases. In germline, CDR1 is MNHNY, CDR2 SVGAGI (reference sequence). The CDR3 totals 16 residues. The CDR3 DNA follows: TGTGCCAGCAGTTACTCTAGGAGGGGAGGTACAGATACGCAGTATTTT. Its translation is CASSYSRRGGTDTQYF.

Here the CDR3 reads CASSLGTSASYEQYF. CDR3 sequence (DNA): TGTGCCAGCAGCTTGGGGACTAGCGCGAGTTACGAGCAGTACTTC. The rearrangement joins TRBV7-2 to TRBJ2-7; TRBD2 aligns across 10 bases. The CDR3 is made up of 15 amino acids. Looked up from germline, CDR1 is SGHTA and CDR2 is FQGNSA. Trimming removed 3 bases from V and 4 bases from J; junction bases left unmatched: 6.

The V gene is TRBV27, the J gene TRBJ1-4; D may be TRBD1 (5 bases). V was cut by 3 bases and J by 8 bases, with 13 bases left in between. This CDR3 has 14 residues. In germline, CDR1 is MNHEY, CDR2 SMNVEV (reference sequence). The CDR3, as DNA: TGTGCCAGCAGTTTGTCGGGTAGGGGAGAAAAACTGTTTTTT. Translated: CASSLSGRGEKLFF.

This chain joins TRBV27 and TRBJ2-3, with 15 bases matching TRBD2. CDR3 length equals 19 residues. The trim removed 0 bases at V and 0 bases at J, leaving 4 bases unmatched. From germline, CDR1 is MNHEY and CDR2 SMNVEV (reference sequence). CDR3 in DNA: TGTGCCAGCAGTTTATCCGGGACTAGCGGGGGGCCTAGCACAGATACGCAGTATTTT. Translated, it gives CASSLSGTSGGPSTDTQYF.

This chain connects TRBV10-1 to TRBJ1-1; the D gene is possibly TRBD1 (5 bases). The V gene lost 6 bases and the J gene lost 0 bases, with 8 bases spanning the gap. The CDR3 has 13 residues. Germline V CDR1 and CDR2: WNHNN, SYGVQD (reference sequence). This CDR3 is CASRPTVNTEAFF. The CDR3 nucleotides are TGCGCCAGCAGACCGACAGTGAACACTGAAGCTTTCTTT.

J is TRBJ2-7 and V is TRBV27; 7 bases are shared with TRBD1. The CDR3 totals 16 residues. Germline CDR1 reads MNHEY; CDR2 reads SMNVEV (reference sequence). The V gene end was trimmed by 5 bases and the J gene end by 2 bases; junction bases not matched to a gene: 12. The chain's CDR3 is CASSPQGQPSPYEQYF. The CDR3 bases are TGTGCCAGCAGTCCACAGGGACAGCCGAGCCCCTACGAGCAGTACTTC.

In this sample, this clone turned up once. The chain has TRBV10-3 and TRBJ1-5, with a weak D call TRBD1 (6 bases). V gave up 6 bases and J gave up 1 base, with 13 bases separating them. This CDR3 is built from 15 residues. The germline gives CDR1 ENHRY, CDR2 SYGVKD. CDR3: CAISEQGGSNQPQHF. CDR3 in DNA: TGTGCCATCAGCGAACAGGGCGGAAGCAATCAGCCCCAGCATTTT.

This chain uses TRBV5-1 with TRBJ1-2, with 10 bases lining up with TRBD1. Germline V gene lookup returns CDR1 SGHRS and CDR2 YFSETQ. V lost 3 bases, J lost 4 bases, and 6 bases stayed unmatched. CDR3 length: 15 residues. CDR3 sequence reads: CASSSRTGGIYGYTF. CDR3 DNA: TGCGCCAGCAGCTCAAGGACAGGGGGTATCTATGGCTACACCTTC.

The chain recombines TRBV5-1 with TRBJ2-5, with 8 nucleotides matching TRBD1. CDR1 is SGHRS and CDR2 is YFSETQ in the germline V gene. V was clipped by 4 bases and J by 0 bases; unmatched bases: 14. The CDR3 is 18 residues long. This chain's CDR3 is CASSLGQGENLYQETQYF. In nucleotides, the CDR3 is TGCGCCAGCAGCCTCGGACAGGGCGAGAATTTGTACCAAGAGACCCAGTACTTC.

The rearrangement uses TRBV7-9 and TRBJ1-2, with D possibly being TRBD1 (6 bases). The CDR3 contains 12 residues. The ends were cut back, 1 base at V and 7 bases at J, with 7 bases in the middle. Per germline, CDR1 SEHNR and CDR2 FQNEAQ (reference sequence). CDR3: CASSLDRAGYTF. CDR3 sequence (DNA): TGTGCCAGCAGCTTAGACAGGGCTGGCTACACCTTC.

The rearrangement uses TRBV4-1 and TRBJ2-7, with 12 bases fitting TRBD2. This CDR3 region has 15 residues. From germline, CDR1 is MGHRA and CDR2 YSYEKL. V gave up 4 bases and J gave up 6 bases; unmatched junction bases: 7. As DNA, the CDR3 is TGCGCCAGCAGCCCAAGTGGACTAGCGGGATCCGAGCAGTACTTC. Its translation: CASSPSGLAGSEQYF.

The J gene is TRBJ2-2, the V gene TRBV7-2; tentative D call: TRBD2 (6 bases). Germline V gives CDR1 SGHTA, CDR2 FQGNSA. This CDR3 region has 19 residues. V gave up 0 bases and J gave up 1 base, with 18 bases separating them. The CDR3 here is CASSLARGVDGLNTGELFF. The CDR3 region has the DNA TGTGCCAGCAGCTTAGCGCGGGGAGTAGACGGATTGAACACCGGGGAGCTGTTTTTT.

V and J are TRBV30 and TRBJ1-5; D is perhaps TRBD1 (5 bases). Germline loops: CDR1 GTSNPN, CDR2 SVGIG (reference sequence). The CDR3 covers 13 residues. V was trimmed by 2 bases and J by 8 bases, leaving 13 bases between them. The CDR3 region is CAWSRAGQEPQHF. The CDR3 nucleotides read TGTGCCTGGAGTCGGGCAGGGCAGGAGCCCCAGCATTTT. Filled out from reference TRBV30 and TRBJ1-5, the complete variable domain reads SQTIHQWPATLVQPVGSPLSLECTVEGTSNPNLYWYRQAAGRGLQLLFYSVGIGQISSEVPQNLSASRPQDRQFILSSKKLLLSDSGFYLCAWSRAGQEPQHFGDGTRLSIL.